At least ten counts were recorded for the clone carrying this T cell receptor beta chain. Its antigen is still unknown. The CDR3 end falls 3 residues outside the read, so it is completed with the germline J gene. The data originate from a study of T cell clonality in common variable immunodeficiency. Findings of the study overall: T cell subpopulation sequencing would be needed to explain CVID clonality. Patient heterogeneity in the CVID cohort limited correlations between repertoire features and clinical complications.

Donors gave 5 to 8 ml heparinized peripheral whole blood. The CDR3 extends over 14 amino acids. V lost 5 bases and J 6 bases, leaving 16 bases between the germline ends. In germline, CDR1 is LNHDA, CDR2 SQIVND (reference sequence). Control and CVID samples contributed equal amounts of genomic DNA. Only in-frame clones appear in the TCRdb table, and some are missing; sequencing was by immunoSEQ multiplex PCR. Reported are approximately 64,000 clones, none seen only once; the ten largest carry about 1.7%. The sample was peripheral blood mononuclear cells. The source is a person aged 18-69 years in good health. V and J are TRBV19 and TRBJ1-1; D possibly corresponds to TRBD1 (6 bases). The chain's CDR3 is CASSSGQGRAEAFF. Partial CDR3 DNA: TGTGCCAGTAGTTCAGGGCAGGGGCGGGCTGAA.